These T cell receptor beta chains were read from a single sample in a study of T cells in Graves' hyperthyroidism and ophthalmopathy. TCRdb reanalysed the multiplex PCR reads using MiXCR and keeps one entry per CDR3 protein. Of about 530,000 distinct CDR3 sequences listed, 17% are singletons. Specimen: blood. All receptors derive from a woman aged 18-35 years with Graves' ophthalmopathy. Each CDR3 is given with its conserved first and last residue. D genes are given only for firm matches. A row's size may be missing; if present it is once, few, many or a size class.

- | TRBJ2-3 | many | TRBV12-3/TRBV12-4 | TGTGCCAGCAGTTTACCGGTCACAGATACGCAGTATTTT | CASSLPVTDTQYF
- | TRBJ1-5 | many | TRBV30 | TGTGCCTGGAGTGTACTGGCGGATCAGCCCCAGCATTTT | CAWSVLADQPQHF
- | TRBJ1-3 | many | TRBV7-2 | TGTGCCAGCAGTCGTTCAGGGCAAGGGCCTGGAAACACCATATATTTT | CASSRSGQGPGNTIYF
- | TRBJ1-3 | - | TRBV7-9 | TGTGCCAGCAGCCCTGAAGGTGTCGGGGGCGGATACACCATATATTTT | CASSPEGVGGGYTIYF
- | TRBJ2-7 | - | TRBV9 | TGTGCCAGCAGCGTAGTGCCCCGCGACGAGCAGTACTTC | CASSVVPRDEQYF
- | TRBJ2-4 | many | TRBV28 | TGTGCCAGCAGTTTCGGGACGGGCAAAAACATTCAGTACTTC | CASSFGTGKNIQYF
TRBD1 | TRBJ1-1 | few | TRBV10-3 | TGTGCCATCAGTGAGACAGGGGTCACTGAAGCTTTCTTT | CAISETGVTEAFF
TRBD1 | TRBJ1-2 | few | TRBV28 | TGTGCCAGCAGTTTATCGGGCAGGGGGCACCGTGGCTACACCTTC | CASSLSGRGHRGYTF
TRBD2 | TRBJ2-7 | few | TRBV19 | TGTGCCAGTAGTCGATCTCCGACTAGCGGGAAATCTCGTGTCCACGAGCAGTACTTC | CASSRSPTSGKSRVHEQYF
- | TRBJ2-3 | - | TRBV7-3 | TGTGCCAGCAGCTCCCAGGACGCAGATACGCAGTATTTT | CASSSQDADTQYF
TRBD2 | TRBJ2-7 | many | TRBV30 | TGTGCCTGGAGTCTGTCAAGCGGGAGAGGAGACTACGAGCAGTACTTC | CAWSLSSGRGDYEQYF
TRBD1 | TRBJ1-3 | many | TRBV6-1 | TGTGCCAGCAGAGCGGACAGGGGTACAGGAAACACCATATATTTT | CASRADRGTGNTIYF
- | TRBJ2-7 | many | TRBV20-1 | TGCAGTGCTGCCTCTAGCTATTCCTACGAGCAGTACTTC | CSAASSYSYEQYF
- | TRBJ2-7 | - | TRBV5-1 | TGCGCCAGCAGCTTGAGGAGGGGGCCCTACGAGCAGTACTTC | CASSLRRGPYEQYF
- | TRBJ1-2 | - | TRBV10-3 | TGTGCCATCAGCCCGGAAGGCTATGGCTACACCTTC | CAISPEGYGYTF
- | TRBJ2-7 | many | TRBV5-1 | TGTGCCAGCAGCCTGTCCACAGGAGCCTACGAGCAGTACTTC | CASSLSTGAYEQYF
TRBD1 | TRBJ2-7 | - | TRBV24-1 | TGTGCCACCAGTGATTCGACAGGGGGCTACGAGCAGTACTTC | CATSDSTGGYEQYF
- | TRBJ1-2 | - | TRBV10-3 | TGTGCCATCAGGGAGGGGCCGGGAAGAACTAACTATGGCTACACCTTC | CAIREGPGRTNYGYTF
TRBD2 | TRBJ2-3 | few | TRBV19 | TGTGCCAGTAGTATGACTAGCGGGACAGATACGCAGTATTTT | CASSMTSGTDTQYF
TRBD2 | TRBJ2-3 | few | TRBV20-1 | TGCAGACCGACTAGCGGGAACACAGATACGCAGTATTTT | CRPTSGNTDTQYF
TRBD1 | TRBJ2-4 | - | TRBV20-1 | TGCAGTGCTAGACCCTCCAGGGGGAGAAACATTCAGTACTTC | CSARPSRGRNIQYF
- | TRBJ1-4 | few | TRBV15 | TGTGCCACCTCTACCCTTTGGGTCGAAAAACTGTTTTTT | CATSTLWVEKLFF
- | TRBJ2-7 | many | TRBV7-2 | TGTGCCAGCAGCCCCTACAATTTCTACGAGCAGTACTTC | CASSPYNFYEQYF